In its sample, the clone carrying this T cell receptor (beta chain) was seen many times. Antigen specificity is unknown. This sample stems from a study of neurological immune-mediated disorders. Findings of the study overall: The level of TCR clonal expansion was highest in patients with HTLV-1-associated myelopathy and lowest in multiple sclerosis, where it fell below the level seen in healthy controls. The absence of shared CDR3 amino acid sequences among expanded clones across subjects suggests private repertoires in all groups.

TCRdb recomputed calls from the 5' RACE reads with MiXCR, one row per CDR3 protein. The sample consists of about 99,000 distinct CDR3 sequences, approximately 10% of them appearing once. Specified time point: longitudinal time-point 3. Unsorted libraries were prepared from 2 million PBMCs that had been stored at -80 C. V lost 4 bases, J lost 3 bases, and 6 bases stayed unmatched. This CDR3 is 13 amino acids long. Germline values: CDR1 DFQATT, CDR2 SNEGSKA (reference sequence). What was sequenced was PBMCs. The TCR was taken from a female donor with HTLV-1-associated myelopathy (HAM/TSP). The genes are TRBV20-1 and TRBJ2-7; 7 nucleotides agree with TRBD2. The CDR3 reads CSAISGQNYEQYF. The DNA of the CDR3 is TGCAGTGCTATTAGCGGGCAGAACTACGAGCAGTACTTC.